The text below deals with one TCR beta chain. Its antigen is as yet unknown. The data were obtained in a study of T-cell memory formation after mild COVID-19. The germline gives CDR1 DFQATT, CDR2 SNEGSKA (reference sequence). J gave up 3 bases and V 6 bases, and 14 bases lay outside the gene matches. The CDR3 totals 15 residues. Points from the study as a whole: Mainly in CM and EM were contracting CD4+ clones; CD8+ were in EMRA. Detection of some responders pre-infection suggested pre-existing cross-reactive memory T cells participated.

Via MiXCR, TCRdb re-called the 5' RACE reads, giving one row per CDR3 protein. The sample shows about half a million distinct CDR3 sequences, approximately 18% of them seen only once. The sequence was obtained from an adult woman who had mild COVID-19 (a few samples of this study predate the infection). Cell type and time point are not known. The genes are TRBV20-1 and TRBJ2-7; 7 bases line up with TRBD2. Sequencing was carried out using PBMCs or a T cell subset sorted from them (not recorded which). DNA of the CDR3: TGCAGTGCCACTCGGGTATCGGGGAGGGGCTACGAGCAGTACTTC. It codes for CSATRVSGRGYEQYF.